These 31 T cell receptor beta chains originate from one sample sequenced in a study of blood T cell repertoires in COVID-19. Produced via immunoSEQ multiplex PCR; TCRdb's table is partial and in-frame only. The sample consists of just over 90,000 clones, about 80% of them appearing once. The specimen sequenced was peripheral blood. All receptors derive from a man aged 70 or older with acute or convalescent COVID-19.

The V call is TRBV7-2, the J call TRBJ2-2, with TRBD2 matching 7 bases. The CDR3 has 15 amino acids. CDR1 and CDR2 from the germline V gene are SGHTA and FQGNSA. The junction had 10 bases not matched to a gene; V was cut back by 8 bases and J by 4 bases. The chain's CDR3 is CASLRWGGGTGELFF. CDR3 in DNA: TGTGCCAGCTTGCGGTGGGGGGGAGGCACCGGGGAGCTGTTTTTT.

A few counts support this clone. A junction boundary mismatches the germline segment, possibly from a read error. J is TRBJ2-1 and V is TRBV28; TRBD1 aligns across 12 bases. The germline gives CDR1 MDHEN, CDR2 SYDVKM. The CDR3 length is 17 residues. In DNA form, the CDR3 reads TGTGCCAGCAGTTTCTCGCGCGGGACAGGGGGCTACCATGAGCAGTTCTTC. This sequence encodes CASSFSRGTGGYHEQFF.

This clone was observed once. The chain couples TRBV5-1 to TRBJ1-1; D not certain. Deletions cut 8 bases from V and 0 bases from J, with 11 bases between. Germline loops: CDR1 SGHRS, CDR2 YFSETQ. CDR3 length: 13 residues. This CDR3 reads CASHHNMNTEAFF. The CDR3 region has the DNA TGCGCCAGTCACCATAACATGAACACTGAAGCTTTCTTT.

Comment on this clone: At one end the junction does not follow the germline gene, possibly because of a read error. The chain couples TRBV27 to TRBJ1-5; the D gene is possibly TRBD1 (5 bases). The V gene's germline CDR1 is MNHEY and CDR2 SMNVEV (reference sequence). The CDR3 has 15 residues. For the CDR3, the DNA is TGTGCCAGCAGATTATTGGCGGGGGAAACTCAGCCCCAGCATTTT. As protein: CASRLLAGETQPQHF.

The rearrangement uses TRBV23-1 and TRBJ2-7; TRBD1 agrees at 7 bases. TRBV23-1 is annotated as an ORF whose role is uncertain. V shed 8 bases and J 6 bases; nucleotides not matched to a gene: 13. The CDR3 length is 14 residues. The CDR3 region has the DNA TGCGCCAGCCCCAACACAGGGGTGGGTTGCGAGCAGTACGTC. It codes for CASPNTGVGCEQYV.

This rearrangement joins TRBV18 to TRBJ2-2, with TRBD1 matching over 7 bases. The CDR3 runs to 15 residues. The V segment lost 3 bases and the J segment 1 base; nucleotides outside the gene matches: 2. Germline CDR1 KGHSH, CDR2 LQKENI. This CDR3 reads CASSPGTVNTGELFF. The CDR3 DNA sequence: TGTGCCAGCTCACCCGGGACAGTGAACACCGGGGAGCTGTTTTTT.

The rearrangement links TRBV9 to TRBJ2-7; 12 bases match TRBD1. The CDR3 is 16 amino acids. Germline trimming cut 3 bases from V and 5 bases from J; bases unmatched to any gene: 9. Germline V gene sequence: CDR1 SGDLS, CDR2 YYNGEE. The CDR3 sequence is CASSGGPGQGANEQYF. The CDR3 nucleotides are TGTGCCAGCAGCGGAGGACCGGGACAGGGGGCCAACGAGCAGTACTTC.

This chain joins TRBV7-8 and TRBJ1-1; a possible D gene is TRBD1 (6 bases). Germline loops: CDR1 SGHVS, CDR2 FQNEAQ. The CDR3 spans 15 residues. The ends were cut back, 5 bases at V and 1 base at J, with 14 bases in the middle. As DNA, the CDR3 is TGTGCCAGCAGCCCGCAGGGGATCAGGAACACTGAAGCTTTCTTT. Protein: CASSPQGIRNTEAFF.

The V call is TRBV5-6, the J call TRBJ1-2, with 12 bases fitting TRBD1. With 1 base clipped from V and 3 bases from J, the junction kept 4 bases outside the gene matches. CDR3 length: 16 amino acids. Germline V gene data show CDR1 as SGHDT and CDR2 as YYEEEE. CDR3 in amino acids: CASSLTGTGGDYGYTF. The CDR3 coding sequence is TGTGCCAGCAGCTTGACAGGGACAGGGGGCGACTATGGCTACACCTTC.

The genes are TRBV6-5 and TRBJ2-1; 7 bases match TRBD1. After removal of 2 bases from V and 8 bases from J, the junction contained 9 bases not matched to a gene. The CDR3 has 15 residues. Germline values: CDR1 MNHEY, CDR2 SVGAGI. Here the CDR3 DNA reads TGTGCCAGCAGTTACGGGACAGCAGGGTCTGATGAGCAGTTCTTC. Protein product: CASSYGTAGSDEQFF.

This clone was seen a handful of times. The rearrangement joins TRBV27 to TRBJ1-2; 9 bases fit TRBD1. The CDR3 covers 14 residues. In germline, CDR1 is MNHEY, CDR2 SMNVEV (reference sequence). The V gene end was trimmed by 7 bases and the J gene end by 8 bases; junction bases not matched to a gene: 11. CDR3 coding DNA: TGTGCCAGCAAACAAATCGGGACAGGGAACGGCTACACCTTC. Translation: CASKQIGTGNGYTF.

This clone was seen only once. This sequence joins TRBV15 and TRBJ1-3; possibly TRBD1 for D (6 bases). Trimming cost V 2 bases and J 3 bases, with 8 bases left between them. The germline gives CDR1 LNHNV, CDR2 YYDKDF (reference sequence). There are 14 residues in the CDR3. CDR3 amino acids: CATSRKDSGNTIYF. The CDR3 DNA sequence: TGTGCCACCAGCAGAAAGGACAGTGGAAACACCATATATTTT.

This rearrangement joins TRBV4-2 to TRBJ1-4; unclear D gene. CDR3 size: 15 residues. Germline lookup yields CDR1 LGHNA and CDR2 YNFKEQ. V was shortened by 7 bases and J by 0 bases, with 12 bases between the two germline ends. CDR3 sequence: CASTPRTATNEKLFF. The CDR3, as DNA: TGTGCCAGCACCCCCAGGACTGCAACTAATGAAAAACTGTTTTTT.

This clone was recorded a few times. This sequence joins TRBV7-8 and TRBJ1-5; 11 nucleotides line up with TRBD1. This CDR3 has 18 residues. The V and J ends lost 6 bases and 4 bases, in that order; junction bases with no gene match: 14. Per germline, CDR1 SGHVS and CDR2 FQNEAQ. CDR3 DNA: TGTGCCAGCAGGAAAACCCGCGGGGACAGGGGGGGGAATCAGCCCCAGCATTTT. This gives the protein CASRKTRGDRGGNQPQHF.

This clone was picked up a small number of times. J is TRBJ2-5 and V is TRBV18; 7 nucleotides match TRBD1. J lost 4 bases, V lost 8 bases, and 7 bases had no gene match. Germline-derived CDR1 and CDR2 are KGHSH and LQKENI. This CDR3 contains 13 residues. The CDR3 DNA reads TGTGCCAGCGAAGGGACAGCAAGAGAGACCCAGTACTTC. Amino acid sequence: CASEGTARETQYF.

CDR3 sequence reads: CATSGPTGNTGELFF. In DNA, the CDR3 is TGTGCCACCAGTGGCCCGACAGGGAACACCGGGGAGCTGTTTTTT. This chain connects TRBV24-1 to TRBJ2-2; D is possibly TRBD1 (6 bases). Germline-derived CDR1 and CDR2 are KGHDR and SFDVKD. The CDR3 covers 15 residues. The V and J ends lost 5 bases and 1 base respectively, with 10 bases between them.

The rearrangement uses TRBV11-1 and TRBJ2-1; D not resolved. This CDR3 region has 13 residues. The germline V gene encodes CDR1 SGHAT and CDR2 FQDESV (reference sequence). Trimming removed 5 bases at V and 3 bases at J, with 8 bases between. The CDR3: CASSPLRYNEQFF. CDR3 sequence (DNA): TGTGCCAGCAGCCCACTCCGCTACAATGAGCAGTTCTTC.

In its sample, this clone was seen once. The V and J genes are TRBV20-1 and TRBJ1-6; D gene uncertain. Trimming pared 3 bases from V and 8 bases from J, leaving 5 bases between. The CDR3 consists of 11 residues. Germline V CDR1 and CDR2: DFQATT, SNEGSKA (reference sequence). The CDR3 loop reads CSASSDSPLHF. In DNA form, the CDR3 reads TGCAGTGCTAGCTCTGATTCACCCCTCCACTTT.

This rearrangement joins TRBV5-1 to TRBJ2-2; 7 bases match TRBD1. The junction had 6 bases not matched to a gene; V was cut back by 4 bases and J by 3 bases. The CDR3 consists of 15 residues. The V gene's germline CDR1 is SGHRS and CDR2 YFSETQ. In nucleotides, the CDR3 is TGCGCCAGCAGCGGAACACAGGGGTACACCGGGGAGCTGTTTTTT. It translates to CASSGTQGYTGELFF.

This clone was picked up one time. The chain couples TRBV5-4 to TRBJ2-2, with 10 bases aligning to TRBD1. The germline V gene has CDR1 SGHNT and CDR2 YYREEE (reference sequence). The CDR3 loop spans 14 amino acids. V lost 4 bases to trimming and J lost 6 bases; unmatched junction nucleotides: 3. CDR3 bases: TGTGCCAGCAGCCGCGGACAGGGGGCCGGGGAGCTGTTTTTT. This translates into CASSRGQGAGELFF. The variable domain in full, with the rest retrieved from reference TRBV5-4 and TRBJ2-2, is ETGVTQSPTHLIKTRGQQVTLRCSSQSGHNTVSWYQQALGQGPQFIFQYYREEENGRGNFPPRFSGLQFPNYSSELNVNALELDDSALYLCASSRGQGAGELFFGEGSRLTVL.

The V and J genes are TRBV5-5 and TRBJ1-2; 9 bases align to TRBD1. The CDR3 has 20 residues. V lost 3 bases and J lost 4; bases outside the gene matches: 22. CDR1 and CDR2 from the germline V gene are SGHKS and YYEKEE (reference sequence). CDR3 nucleotides: TGTGCCAGCAGCTCCCCGGTAGGAGTCGGACGGGACAGGGACATCTATGGCTACACCTTC. Residues: CASSSPVGVGRDRDIYGYTF.

This clone was observed a handful of times. This chain links TRBV3-1 (or the pseudogene TRBV3-2) with TRBJ2-1, with 8 bases lining up with TRBD2. J lost 8 bases, V lost 4 bases, and 16 bases had no gene match. The CDR3 is made up of 17 amino acids. Germline CDR1 is LGHDT and CDR2 is YNNKEL (reference sequence). Here the CDR3 reads CASSRDRGTSTIDEQFF. The CDR3 DNA sequence: TGTGCCAGCAGCCGCGATCGAGGGACTAGTACCATCGATGAGCAGTTCTTC.

The gene calls are TRBV9 and TRBJ2-7, with D possibly TRBD1 on 6 matching bases. Trimming removed 2 bases from V and 6 bases from J, with 18 bases in between. The CDR3 spans 15 residues. Germline V gene sequence: CDR1 SGDLS, CDR2 YYNGEE. CDR3 sequence: CASSVKRTVSREQYV. The CDR3 bases are TGTGCCAGCAGCGTCAAACGGACAGTTTCGCGCGAGCAGTACGTC.

CDR3 in amino acids: CASSVGGTGGNYGYTF. The CDR3 region has the DNA TGTGCCAGCAGCGTAGGAGGGACAGGGGGGAACTATGGCTACACCTTC. The rearrangement uses TRBV9 and TRBJ1-2, with 11 bases aligning to TRBD1. This CDR3 is 16 amino acids long. Germline V gives CDR1 SGDLS, CDR2 YYNGEE. With V trimmed by 0 bases and J by 2 bases, 3 bases remained unmatched.

This clone is a singleton in its sample. The rearrangement joins TRBV30 to TRBJ2-7; 8 bases are shared with TRBD1. The CDR3 has 13 residues. Germline V gene lookup returns CDR1 GTSNPN and CDR2 SVGIG (reference sequence). The junction had 8 bases not matched to a gene; V was cut back by 0 bases and J by 10 bases. The CDR3 DNA is TGTGCCTGGAGTGTAGGGACAGGAGGGCCACAGTACGTC. Encoded protein: CAWSVGTGGPQYV.

The gene calls are TRBV7-9 and TRBJ1-1; 7 bases map to TRBD1. Trimming at V came to 6 bases and at J to 3 bases, leaving 4 bases not matched to a gene. The length of the CDR3 is 13 residues. In germline, CDR1 is SEHNR, CDR2 FQNEAQ (reference sequence). CDR3: CASRDGTDTEAFF. The CDR3 DNA reads TGTGCCAGCAGAGATGGGACAGACACTGAAGCTTTCTTT. Filled out from reference TRBV7-9 and TRBJ1-1, the complete variable domain reads DTGVSQNPRHKITKRGQNVTFRCDPISEHNRLYWYRQTLGQGPEFLTYFQNEAQLEKSRLLSDRFSAERPKGSFSTLEIQRTEQGDSAMYLCASRDGTDTEAFFGQGTRLTVV.

This clone has just a few counts. The chain recombines TRBV5-5 with TRBJ1-1, with D hard to call. The CDR3 extends over 15 amino acids. The germline V and J ends were trimmed by 4 bases and 1 base, with 14 bases remaining between them. Looked up from germline, CDR1 is SGHKS and CDR2 is YYEKEE (reference sequence). The CDR3 sequence: CASSVASSRNTEAFF. The CDR3 coding sequence is TGTGCCAGCAGCGTAGCCTCCTCGAGGAACACTGAAGCTTTCTTT.

This clone was detected many times. The rearrangement uses TRBV3-1 (or the pseudogene TRBV3-2) and TRBJ1-2; D is unclear. The CDR3 is 12 amino acids. Germline assignment: CDR1 LGHDT and CDR2 YNNKEL (reference sequence). Trimming left V 6 bases short and J 8 bases short, with 13 bases between. CDR3: CASSWGPGGYTF. CDR3 in DNA: TGTGCCAGCAGTTGGGGTCCGGGAGGCTACACCTTC.

In the case of this clone: This specimen includes other DNA sequences encoding the same CDR3. The gene calls are TRBV2 and TRBJ1-1; TRBD1 matches 7 bases. Germline lookup yields CDR1 SNHLY and CDR2 FYNNEI. Trimming took 7 bases from V and 1 from J; bases not matched to a gene: 3. The CDR3 runs 13 residues. In nucleotides, the CDR3 is TGTGCCAGCAACCGACAGGGGAACACTGAAGCTTTCTTT. This encodes CASNRQGNTEAFF.

The CDR3 DNA follows: TGTGCCAGCAGCGTAGGCCTAGGACAGACCTATGGCTACACCTTC. This translates into CASSVGLGQTYGYTF. The chain is built from TRBV9 and TRBJ1-2; a weak D match, TRBD1 (6 bases). The CDR3 extends over 15 amino acids. The germline CDR1 and CDR2 sequences are SGDLS and YYNGEE. The ends were cut back, 0 bases at V and 4 bases at J, with 13 bases in the middle.

The chain couples TRBV5-1 to TRBJ2-1, with TRBD1 identical over 8 bases. The J segment lost 6 bases and the V segment lost 7 bases, leaving 6 bases of the junction unmatched. The CDR3 consists of 13 residues. CDR1 and CDR2 (germline): SGHRS, YFSETQ. CDR3 amino acids: CASGTGLSNEQFF. CDR3 nucleotide sequence: TGCGCCAGCGGGACAGGCTTAAGCAATGAGCAGTTCTTC.